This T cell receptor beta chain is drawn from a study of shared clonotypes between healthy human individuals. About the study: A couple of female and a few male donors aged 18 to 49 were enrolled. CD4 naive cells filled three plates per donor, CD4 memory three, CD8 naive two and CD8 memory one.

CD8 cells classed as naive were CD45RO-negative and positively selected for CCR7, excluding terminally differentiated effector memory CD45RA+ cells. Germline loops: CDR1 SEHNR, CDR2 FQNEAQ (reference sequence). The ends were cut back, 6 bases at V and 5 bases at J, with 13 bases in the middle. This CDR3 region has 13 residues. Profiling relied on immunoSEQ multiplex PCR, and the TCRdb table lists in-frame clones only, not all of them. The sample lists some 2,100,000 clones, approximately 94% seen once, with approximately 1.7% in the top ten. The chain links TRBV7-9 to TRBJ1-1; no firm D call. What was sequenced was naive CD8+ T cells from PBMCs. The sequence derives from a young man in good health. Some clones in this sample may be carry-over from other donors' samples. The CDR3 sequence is CASRTPGGTEAFF. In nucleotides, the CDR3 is TGTGCCAGCAGGACCCCGGGAGGGACTGAAGCTTTCTTT.